The rows below give T cell receptor beta chains drawn from one sample of a study of vaccination and CD4 T cells after COVID-19. These receptors lack a known antigen. TCRdb re-called the PCR reads with MiXCR, one entry per CDR3 protein. The data show more than 9,000 distinct CDR3 sequences, about 45% seen once. The specimen was CD4+ T cells from blood, cultured in vitro. These receptors originate from a human donor who had recovered from COVID-19. Both conserved end residues are part of each CDR3. A D gene is named only where the DNA matches it firmly. Clone size is stated in some rows and not others, as once, few, many or a class when expanded.

D gene: NA
CDR3 length: 13
V gene: TRBV9
J gene: TRBJ1-2
clone size: NA
CDR3 protein: CASSVGVEDGYTF
CDR3 DNA: TGTGCCAGCAGCGTAGGGGTAGAGGATGGCTACACCTTC

D gene: TRBD2
CDR3 length: 13
V gene: TRBV2
J gene: TRBJ2-1
clone size: NA
CDR3 protein: CASRTSGGGEQFF
CDR3 DNA: TGTGCCAGCCGGACTAGCGGGGGGGGTGAGCAGTTCTTC

D gene: TRBD2
CDR3 length: 14
V gene: TRBV7-9
J gene: TRBJ2-1
clone size: once
CDR3 protein: CASRSSLADNEQFF
CDR3 DNA: TGTGCCAGCAGGTCGAGTCTAGCGGATAATGAGCAGTTCTTC

D gene: TRBD1
CDR3 length: 15
V gene: TRBV30
J gene: TRBJ2-1
clone size: NA
CDR3 protein: CAWSMGQEAYNEQFF
CDR3 DNA: TGTGCCTGGAGTATGGGACAGGAGGCTTACAATGAGCAGTTCTTC

D gene: TRBD1
CDR3 length: 16
V gene: TRBV6-5
J gene: TRBJ2-7
clone size: few
CDR3 protein: CASSYSSGGFSHEQYF
CDR3 DNA: TGTGCCAGCAGTTACTCGTCAGGGGGCTTTTCGCACGAGCAGTACTTC

D gene: NA
CDR3 length: 15
V gene: TRBV19
J gene: TRBJ1-2
clone size: NA
CDR3 protein: CASSIEQGVGYGYTF
CDR3 DNA: TGTGCCAGTAGTATAGAACAGGGTGTGGGCTATGGCTACACCTTC

D gene: NA
CDR3 length: 13
V gene: TRBV7-2
J gene: TRBJ1-2
clone size: NA
CDR3 protein: CASSPTGPYGYTF
CDR3 DNA: TGTGCCAGCAGTCCCACCGGCCCCTATGGCTACACCTTC

D gene: TRBD1
CDR3 length: 15
V gene: TRBV6-1
J gene: TRBJ1-2
clone size: NA
CDR3 protein: CASRKPGQGARGYTF
CDR3 DNA: TGTGCCAGCAGGAAACCGGGACAGGGGGCGCGAGGCTACACCTTC

D gene: NA
CDR3 length: 13
V gene: TRBV6-1
J gene: TRBJ1-5
clone size: NA
CDR3 protein: CASSATENQPQHF
CDR3 DNA: TGTGCCAGCAGTGCGACAGAAAATCAGCCCCAGCATTTT

D gene: NA
CDR3 length: 16
V gene: TRBV12-5
J gene: TRBJ1-1
clone size: once
CDR3 protein: CASGLTVGSHSTEAFF
CDR3 DNA: TGTGCTAGTGGTTTGACCGTCGGGAGTCATTCCACTGAAGCTTTCTTT

D gene: NA
CDR3 length: 13
V gene: TRBV12-3/TRBV12-4
J gene: TRBJ2-5
clone size: few
CDR3 protein: CASSLDSRETQYF
CDR3 DNA: TGTGCCAGCAGTTTGGACAGTAGGGAGACCCAGTACTTC

D gene: TRBD1
CDR3 length: 14
V gene: TRBV6-1
J gene: TRBJ2-7
clone size: NA
CDR3 protein: CASSTGTGRYEQYF
CDR3 DNA: TGTGCCAGCAGTACCGGGACAGGAAGATACGAGCAGTACTTC

D gene: NA
CDR3 length: 17
V gene: TRBV6-2/TRBV6-3
J gene: TRBJ1-2
clone size: NA
CDR3 protein: CASSSIQRPWTSYGYTF
CDR3 DNA: TGTGCCAGCAGTTCGATCCAGAGACCGTGGACCTCCTATGGCTACACCTTC

D gene: NA
CDR3 length: 12
V gene: TRBV3-1
J gene: TRBJ1-1
clone size: NA
CDR3 protein: CASSQKNTEAFF
CDR3 DNA: TGTGCCAGCAGTCAGAAGAACACTGAAGCTTTCTTT

D gene: NA
CDR3 length: 15
V gene: TRBV12-3/TRBV12-4
J gene: TRBJ2-2
clone size: few
CDR3 protein: CASSLGRPSTGELFF
CDR3 DNA: TGTGCCAGCAGTTTAGGACGGCCGAGCACCGGGGAGCTGTTTTTT

D gene: TRBD1
CDR3 length: 13
V gene: TRBV18
J gene: TRBJ1-2
clone size: NA
CDR3 protein: CASSPDRDSGYTF
CDR3 DNA: TGTGCCAGCTCGCCGGACAGGGATTCGGGCTACACCTTC

D gene: NA
CDR3 length: 10
V gene: TRBV7-9
J gene: TRBJ2-5
clone size: NA
CDR3 protein: CASERETQYF
CDR3 DNA: TGTGCCAGCGAGAGGGAGACCCAGTACTTC

D gene: NA
CDR3 length: 15
V gene: TRBV5-1
J gene: TRBJ1-2
clone size: NA
CDR3 protein: CASSPGGSGPYGYTF
CDR3 DNA: TGCGCCAGCAGCCCGGGCGGGTCAGGCCCCTATGGCTACACCTTC

D gene: NA
CDR3 length: 15
V gene: TRBV6-1
J gene: TRBJ2-2
clone size: NA
CDR3 protein: CASSQYGLNTGELFF
CDR3 DNA: TGTGCCAGCAGCCAGTATGGGCTTAACACCGGGGAGCTGTTTTTT

D gene: NA
CDR3 length: 13
V gene: TRBV4-1
J gene: TRBJ1-2
clone size: few
CDR3 protein: CASSLTQGYGYTF
CDR3 DNA: TGCGCCAGCAGCCTCACTCAGGGGTATGGCTACACCTTC

D gene: TRBD1
CDR3 length: 14
V gene: TRBV7-9
J gene: TRBJ2-7
clone size: NA
CDR3 protein: CASSRDRGDNEQYF
CDR3 DNA: TGTGCCAGCAGCCGAGACAGGGGGGACAACGAGCAGTACTTC

D gene: NA
CDR3 length: 13
V gene: TRBV5-1
J gene: TRBJ2-3
clone size: NA
CDR3 protein: CASGRPGTDTQYF
CDR3 DNA: TGCGCCAGCGGCCGCCCAGGCACAGATACGCAGTATTTT

D gene: NA
CDR3 length: 15
V gene: TRBV19
J gene: TRBJ1-1
clone size: NA
CDR3 protein: CASKRTGMGNTEAYF
CDR3 DNA: TGTGCCAGTAAACGAACAGGAATGGGGAACACTGAAGCTTACTTT

D gene: NA
CDR3 length: 13
V gene: TRBV30
J gene: TRBJ2-4
clone size: NA
CDR3 protein: CAWARLAKNIQYF
CDR3 DNA: TGTGCCTGGGCTCGCTTAGCCAAAAACATTCAGTACTTC

D gene: TRBD1
CDR3 length: 14
V gene: TRBV5-1
J gene: TRBJ1-5
clone size: NA
CDR3 protein: CASSTGTGGQPQHF
CDR3 DNA: TGCGCCAGCAGCACCGGGACAGGGGGACAGCCCCAGCATTTT

D gene: NA
CDR3 length: 12
V gene: TRBV7-2
J gene: TRBJ1-2
clone size: NA
CDR3 protein: CASSFHSSDYTF
CDR3 DNA: TGTGCCAGCAGCTTTCACAGTTCCGACTACACCTTC

D gene: NA
CDR3 length: 12
V gene: TRBV7-2
J gene: TRBJ1-2
clone size: NA
CDR3 protein: CASSPGFGGYTF
CDR3 DNA: TGTGCCAGCAGCCCAGGGTTTGGCGGCTACACCTTC

D gene: NA
CDR3 length: 16
V gene: TRBV12-3/TRBV12-4
J gene: TRBJ1-5
clone size: few
CDR3 protein: CASSNTFVGSNQPQHF
CDR3 DNA: TGTGCCAGCAGCAACACCTTCGTAGGTAGCAATCAGCCCCAGCATTTT

D gene: NA
CDR3 length: 14
V gene: TRBV3-1
J gene: TRBJ1-2
clone size: NA
CDR3 protein: CASSQADPIYGYTF
CDR3 DNA: TGTGCCAGCAGCCAAGCAGATCCTATTTATGGCTACACCTTC

D gene: NA
CDR3 length: 13
V gene: TRBV4-3
J gene: TRBJ2-5
clone size: NA
CDR3 protein: CASSRQVEETQYF
CDR3 DNA: TGCGCCAGCAGCCGACAGGTGGAAGAGACCCAGTACTTC

D gene: NA
CDR3 length: 15
V gene: TRBV5-4
J gene: TRBJ1-2
clone size: NA
CDR3 protein: CASSSGLNPENGYTF
CDR3 DNA: TGTGCCAGCAGCTCTGGACTTAACCCCGAGAATGGCTACACCTTC

D gene: NA
CDR3 length: 12
V gene: TRBV5-1
J gene: TRBJ2-7
clone size: NA
CDR3 protein: CARQGDYYEQYF
CDR3 DNA: TGCGCCAGACAGGGCGACTATTACGAGCAGTACTTC

D gene: NA
CDR3 length: 18
V gene: TRBV18
J gene: TRBJ2-2
clone size: NA
CDR3 protein: CASSPYPGQEGYTGELFF
CDR3 DNA: TGTGCCAGCTCACCCTACCCCGGACAGGAGGGTTATACCGGGGAGCTGTTTTTT

D gene: NA
CDR3 length: 14
V gene: TRBV18
J gene: TRBJ2-5
clone size: NA
CDR3 protein: CASSPSGNQETQYF
CDR3 DNA: TGTGCCAGCTCCCCGTCGGGGAACCAAGAGACCCAGTACTTC

D gene: NA
CDR3 length: 17
V gene: TRBV4-1
J gene: TRBJ2-2
clone size: NA
CDR3 protein: CASSLPAGQENTGELFF
CDR3 DNA: TGCGCCAGCAGCCTCCCCGCGGGCCAGGAGAACACCGGGGAGCTGTTTTTT

D gene: TRBD1
CDR3 length: 16
V gene: TRBV6-2/TRBV6-3
J gene: TRBJ1-1
clone size: NA
CDR3 protein: CASSYWQGAGGTEAFF
CDR3 DNA: TGTGCCAGCAGTTACTGGCAGGGGGCAGGAGGGACTGAAGCTTTCTTT

D gene: NA
CDR3 length: 16
V gene: TRBV18
J gene: TRBJ2-1
clone size: NA
CDR3 protein: CASSLQISLPTNEQFF
CDR3 DNA: TGTGCCAGCTCACTCCAGATTAGTTTACCCACCAATGAGCAGTTCTTC

D gene: NA
CDR3 length: 12
V gene: TRBV11-3
J gene: TRBJ2-1
clone size: few
CDR3 protein: CASSLADNEQFF
CDR3 DNA: TGTGCCAGCAGTTTAGCGGACAATGAGCAGTTCTTC

D gene: NA
CDR3 length: 11
V gene: TRBV7-2
J gene: TRBJ2-5
clone size: NA
CDR3 protein: CASSSQETQYF
CDR3 DNA: TGTGCCAGCAGCTCCCAAGAGACCCAGTACTTC

D gene: NA
CDR3 length: 18
V gene: TRBV12-3/TRBV12-4
J gene: TRBJ2-3
clone size: NA
CDR3 protein: CASTHSGRWSPSTDTQYF
CDR3 DNA: TGTGCCAGCACCCACTCGGGGCGATGGAGTCCTAGCACAGATACGCAGTATTTT

D gene: TRBD2
CDR3 length: 14
V gene: TRBV7-2
J gene: TRBJ2-3
clone size: NA
CDR3 protein: CASSLGLAGDTQYF
CDR3 DNA: TGTGCCAGCAGCCTAGGACTAGCGGGAGATACGCAGTATTTT

D gene: NA
CDR3 length: 12
V gene: TRBV30
J gene: TRBJ2-7
clone size: few
CDR3 protein: CAWGSSPYEQYF
CDR3 DNA: TGTGCCTGGGGGAGCTCGCCCTACGAGCAGTACTTC

D gene: NA
CDR3 length: 16
V gene: TRBV6-1
J gene: TRBJ1-6
clone size: NA
CDR3 protein: CASGESLGQGNSPLHF
CDR3 DNA: TGTGCCAGCGGTGAAAGTCTTGGGCAGGGTAATTCACCCCTCCACTTT

D gene: NA
CDR3 length: 16
V gene: TRBV5-4
J gene: TRBJ1-1
clone size: NA
CDR3 protein: CASSLGGAWQNTEAFF
CDR3 DNA: TGTGCCAGCAGCTTAGGTGGTGCTTGGCAGAACACTGAAGCTTTCTTT

D gene: TRBD1
CDR3 length: 15
V gene: TRBV12-3/TRBV12-4
J gene: TRBJ1-2
clone size: NA
CDR3 protein: CASSLTGGIGYGYTF
CDR3 DNA: TGTGCCAGCAGTCTAACAGGGGGCATAGGCTATGGCTACACCTTC

D gene: NA
CDR3 length: 15
V gene: TRBV30
J gene: TRBJ1-5
clone size: few
CDR3 protein: CAWSVGLNLNQPQHF
CDR3 DNA: TGTGCCTGGAGTGTCGGGCTAAACCTCAATCAGCCCCAGCATTTT

D gene: NA
CDR3 length: 16
V gene: TRBV19
J gene: TRBJ2-1
clone size: NA
CDR3 protein: CASSNEPGTSYNEQFF
CDR3 DNA: TGTGCCAGTAGTAACGAACCGGGAACCTCCTACAATGAGCAGTTCTTC

D gene: TRBD1
CDR3 length: 17
V gene: TRBV6-2/TRBV6-3
J gene: TRBJ2-1
clone size: once
CDR3 protein: CASSYSFFGTGNNEQFF
CDR3 DNA: TGTGCCAGCAGTTACTCGTTTTTCGGGACAGGGAACAATGAGCAGTTCTTC

D gene: TRBD1
CDR3 length: 15
V gene: TRBV11-2
J gene: TRBJ2-7
clone size: NA
CDR3 protein: CASIRTGQSSYEQYF
CDR3 DNA: TGTGCCAGCATCCGTACGGGACAGAGCTCCTACGAGCAGTACTTC

D gene: NA
CDR3 length: 18
V gene: TRBV6-5
J gene: TRBJ1-3
clone size: few
CDR3 protein: CASSYSSPRTASGNTIYF
CDR3 DNA: TGTGCCAGCAGTTACTCATCCCCCAGGACAGCCTCTGGAAACACCATATATTTT

D gene: NA
CDR3 length: 13
V gene: TRBV30
J gene: TRBJ1-5
clone size: few
CDR3 protein: CAWRGETNQPQHF
CDR3 DNA: TGTGCCTGGAGAGGTGAGACGAATCAGCCCCAGCATTTT

D gene: NA
CDR3 length: 14
V gene: TRBV12-3/TRBV12-4
J gene: TRBJ1-3
clone size: NA
CDR3 protein: CASSRGTFGNTIYF
CDR3 DNA: TGTGCCAGCAGCCGGGGGACGTTTGGAAACACCATATATTTT

D gene: NA
CDR3 length: 17
V gene: TRBV11-3
J gene: TRBJ2-6
clone size: NA
CDR3 protein: CASSLVGGFSGANVLTF
CDR3 DNA: TGTGCCAGCAGCTTAGTCGGCGGATTCTCTGGGGCCAACGTCCTGACTTTC

D gene: TRBD1
CDR3 length: 17
V gene: TRBV6-1
J gene: TRBJ2-3
clone size: few
CDR3 protein: CASSPMPGTGGPDTQYF
CDR3 DNA: TGTGCCAGCAGTCCCATGCCCGGGACAGGGGGACCAGATACGCAGTATTTT

D gene: TRBD1
CDR3 length: 16
V gene: TRBV30
J gene: TRBJ2-2
clone size: NA
CDR3 protein: CAWSVRGTGGAGELFF
CDR3 DNA: TGTGCCTGGAGTGTACGAGGGACAGGGGGCGCCGGGGAGCTGTTTTTT